This T cell receptor beta chain was sequenced in a study of blood T cell repertoires in COVID-19. Profiled with immunoSEQ multiplex PCR; TCRdb holds only in-frame clones, not every one. The sample lists hundreds of thousands of clones; around nine tenths were seen once. The CDR3 is 14 residues long. J was trimmed by 9 bases and V by 4 bases; bases with no gene match: 7. Germline-derived CDR1 and CDR2 are SNHLY and FYNNEI. What was sequenced was peripheral blood. The chain joins TRBV2 to TRBJ2-3, with TRBD2 matching 10 bases. The source is a woman between 50 and 59 years old with COVID-19, enrolled during active disease. The CDR3 coding sequence is TGTGCCAGCAGTGCCGGTAGCGGGGGGACAACGCAGTATTTT. This codes for CASSAGSGGTTQYF. The full variable domain, rest sourced from reference TRBV2 and TRBJ2-3, is EPEVTQTPSHQVTQMGQEVILRCVPISNHLYFYWYRQILGQKVEFLVSFYNNEISEKSEIFDDQFSVERPDGSNFTLKIRSTKLEDSAMYFCASSAGSGGTTQYFGPGTRLTVL.